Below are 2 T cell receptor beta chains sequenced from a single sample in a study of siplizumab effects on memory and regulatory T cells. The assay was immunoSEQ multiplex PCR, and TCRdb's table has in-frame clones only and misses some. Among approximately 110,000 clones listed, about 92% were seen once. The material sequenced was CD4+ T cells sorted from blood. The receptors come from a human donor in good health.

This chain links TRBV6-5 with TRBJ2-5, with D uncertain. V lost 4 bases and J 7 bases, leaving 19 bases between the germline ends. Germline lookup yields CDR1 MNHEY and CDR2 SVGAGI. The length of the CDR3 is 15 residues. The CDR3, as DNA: TGTGCCAGCAGTTCCAGACTCGGTCCGACGGGGACCCAGTACTTC. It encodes CASSSRLGPTGTQYF.

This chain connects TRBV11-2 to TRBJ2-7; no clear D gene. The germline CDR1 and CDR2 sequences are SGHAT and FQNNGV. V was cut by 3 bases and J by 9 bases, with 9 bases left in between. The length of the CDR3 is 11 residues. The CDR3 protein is CASSFRIRQYF. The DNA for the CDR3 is TGTGCCAGCAGCTTCCGGATAAGGCAGTACTTC.